Shown below are 9 T cell receptor beta chains from a single sample sequenced in a study of T cells after yellow fever vaccination. TCRdb used MiXCR to reprocess the 5' RACE reads, holding one entry per CDR3 protein. The sample lists hundreds of thousands of distinct CDR3 sequences, roughly 8.7% occurring once. The sample here was PBMCs, taken on the day of the first yellow fever vaccination. The receptor set was obtained from a man aged 18 to 30 who received the YFV17D yellow fever vaccine.

The V and J genes are TRBV5-4 and TRBJ1-3; D unresolved. Trimming removed 2 bases at V and 4 bases at J, with 4 bases between. Germline CDR1 and CDR2: SGHNT and YYREEE (reference sequence). The CDR3 runs to 12 residues. CDR3 DNA: TGTGCCAGCAGCTTCGACGGAAACACCATATATTTT. It translates to CASSFDGNTIYF. Combining the CDR3 with reference TRBV5-4 and TRBJ1-3 gives the whole variable domain ETGVTQSPTHLIKTRGQQVTLRCSSQSGHNTVSWYQQALGQGPQFIFQYYREEENGRGNFPPRFSGLQFPNYSSELNVNALELDDSALYLCASSFDGNTIYFGEGSWLTVV.

V is TRBV20-1 and J is TRBJ2-4, with 9 bases fitting TRBD1. The CDR3 is 12 residues long. CDR1 is DFQATT and CDR2 is SNEGSKA in the germline V gene (reference sequence). V lost 6 bases, J lost 12 bases, and 9 bases stayed unmatched. CDR3 sequence: CSAVWTGVTQYF. In DNA, the CDR3 is TGCAGTGCGGTTTGGACAGGGGTAACTCAGTACTTC.

This rearrangement joins TRBV20-1 to TRBJ2-7; D perhaps matches TRBD1 (6 bases). The germline gives CDR1 DFQATT, CDR2 SNEGSKA (reference sequence). CDR3 size: 15 residues. Trimming stripped 1 base from V and 0 bases from J, with 13 bases between. The CDR3 DNA reads as TGCAGTGCTAGAGCGGGCAGGGGTGTCTCCTACGAGCAGTACTTC. This sequence encodes CSARAGRGVSYEQYF.

This clonotype was detected many times. The chain recombines TRBV5-1 with TRBJ1-2, with TRBD1 matching 9 bases. CDR1 SGHRS and CDR2 YFSETQ come from the germline V gene. CDR3 length equals 14 residues. J gave up 6 bases and V 2 bases, and 5 bases lay outside the gene matches. CDR3 amino acids: CASSFSGTGNGYTF. The CDR3 DNA is TGCGCCAGCAGCTTTTCCGGGACAGGGAATGGCTACACCTTC.

The chain joins TRBV2 to TRBJ1-2; tentative D call: TRBD1 (6 bases). The CDR3 has 17 amino acids. Germline CDR1 is SNHLY and CDR2 is FYNNEI. V was trimmed by 7 bases and J by 2 bases, leaving 23 bases between them. As DNA, the CDR3 is TGTGCCAGCACTCCCACCGGGACACCTCCGCCGAACTATGGCTACACCTTC. Translated: CASTPTGTPPPNYGYTF.

This clonotype was picked up a small number of times. The gene calls are TRBV20-1 and TRBJ2-7; D perhaps matches TRBD1 (5 bases). Germline CDR1 and CDR2: DFQATT and SNEGSKA (reference sequence). The V end lost 6 bases, the J end lost 1 base, and 13 bases lay between the germline ends. CDR3 length: 13 residues. The CDR3 DNA follows: TGCAGTGCCAGGGATAGGGTATCCTACGAGCAGTACTTC. Its translation is CSARDRVSYEQYF.

This clonotype was picked up a small number of times. The V gene is TRBV20-1, the J gene TRBJ1-1; unclear D gene. CDR1 and CDR2 (germline): DFQATT, SNEGSKA (reference sequence). V was clipped by 7 bases and J by 0 bases, with 9 bases between them. CDR3 length: 12 residues. The DNA of the CDR3 is TGCAGTGTTCCGAACATGAACACTGAAGCTTTCTTT. The encoded protein is CSVPNMNTEAFF.

This clonotype showed up just a few times. V is TRBV2 and J is TRBJ2-2; TRBD2 is a possible D gene (5 bases). The V end was cut by 4 bases, the J end by 3 bases, with 15 bases between. CDR3 length: 16 amino acids. Germline-derived CDR1 and CDR2 are SNHLY and FYNNEI. The CDR3 DNA is TGTGCCAGCAGTGCGGACGTCGAAGCGGACACCGGGGAGCTGTTTTTT. It specifies CASSADVEADTGELFF.

This clonotype was observed a few times. The chain links TRBV5-1 to TRBJ2-3; TRBD1 or TRBD2 may be the D gene (5 bases each). V gave up 7 bases and J gave up 1 base, with 16 bases separating them. This CDR3 spans 15 amino acids. The germline V gene has CDR1 SGHRS and CDR2 YFSETQ. For the CDR3, the DNA is TGCGCCAGCCGAGGCTCCGGGACGGGCACAGATACGCAGTATTTT. Translating it yields CASRGSGTGTDTQYF.